The 10 T cell receptor beta chains below all came from one sample that was sequenced in a study of blood T cell repertoires in COVID-19. Repertoires were generated with immunoSEQ multiplex PCR, while TCRdb's copy carries only in-frame clones and drops some. The sample shows some 110,000 clones, more than 75% of them seen only once. Material: peripheral blood. These receptors came from a man aged 65 to 79 with acute or convalescent COVID-19.

V usage is TRBV19 and J usage is TRBJ1-3; 7 bases are a match to TRBD1. The CDR3 totals 14 residues. V dropped 4 bases and J dropped 4; count of bases not matched to a gene: 4. Germline CDR1 is LNHDA and CDR2 is SQIVND (reference sequence). DNA of the CDR3: TGTGCCAGTAGTACACGGACAGGCGGAAACACCATATATTTT. Amino acid sequence: CASSTRTGGNTIYF.

The count of this clone is one. The V call is TRBV3-1 (or the pseudogene TRBV3-2), the J call TRBJ1-2; D is undetermined. CDR1 and CDR2 from the germline V gene are LGHDT and YNNKEL (reference sequence). The CDR3 is 15 residues long. V lost 4 bases, J lost 1 base, and 13 bases lay in between. CDR3 residues: CASSPDAQINYGYTF. DNA for the CDR3: TGTGCCAGCAGCCCTGACGCACAGATTAACTATGGCTACACCTTC.

V usage is TRBV2 and J usage is TRBJ1-2; 8 bases align to TRBD1. Germline V gives CDR1 SNHLY, CDR2 FYNNEI. With 6 bases clipped from V and 3 bases from J, the junction kept 9 bases outside the gene matches. The CDR3 is 15 amino acids. DNA of the CDR3: TGTGCCAGCAGGAAAGGACAGGGATATGACTATGGCTACACCTTC. As protein: CASRKGQGYDYGYTF.

This rearrangement joins TRBV6-5 to TRBJ1-5, with 9 bases that match TRBD1. CDR1 is MNHEY and CDR2 is SVGAGI in the germline V gene. V lost 5 bases and J lost 1; bases outside the gene matches: 3. This CDR3 has 15 amino acids. CDR3 nucleotide sequence: TGTGCCAGCAGTCCTGGACAGGGGAGCAATCAGCCCCAGCATTTT. It specifies CASSPGQGSNQPQHF.

Only one count was recorded for this clone. The rearrangement links TRBV21-1 to TRBJ1-2. TRBV21-1 is annotated as a pseudogene. There are 17 residues in the CDR3. CDR3 region: CASSKRGGYIESYGYTF. The CDR3 nucleotides are TGTGCCAGCAGCAAAAGGGGGGGATATATAGAGAGCTATGGCTACACCTTC.

The chain carries TRBV7-9 and TRBJ2-1, with 10 bases matching TRBD2. Unmatched junction bases numbered 2, after V lost 5 bases and J lost 4 bases. The CDR3 consists of 14 residues. Germline-derived CDR1 and CDR2 are SEHNR and FQNEAQ (reference sequence). The CDR3 here is CASSRTSGYNEQFF. CDR3 nucleotide sequence: TGTGCCAGCAGCCGGACTAGCGGATACAATGAGCAGTTCTTC. Supplemented by reference TRBV7-9 and TRBJ2-1, the full variable domain reads DTGVSQNPRHKITKRGQNVTFRCDPISEHNRLYWYRQTLGQGPEFLTYFQNEAQLEKSRLLSDRFSAERPKGSFSTLEIQRTEQGDSAMYLCASSRTSGYNEQFFGPGTRLTVL.

The rearrangement joins TRBV19 to TRBJ2-7; TRBD1 agrees at 9 bases. The CDR3 runs to 13 residues. V was pared by 9 bases and J by 5 bases, with 8 bases of the junction left unmatched. Looked up from germline, CDR1 is LNHDA and CDR2 is SQIVND (reference sequence). The CDR3 here is CARTGQGSHEQYF. The CDR3 nucleotides are TGTGCCAGAACGGGACAGGGATCCCACGAGCAGTACTTC. Using reference TRBV19 and TRBJ2-7 for the parts outside the CDR3, the full variable domain is DGGITQSPKYLFRKEGQNVTLSCEQNLNHDAMYWYRQDPGQGLRLIYYSQIVNDFQKGDIAEGYSVSREKKESFPLTVTSAQKNPTAFYLCARTGQGSHEQYFGPGTRLTVT.

This chain joins TRBV3-1 (or the pseudogene TRBV3-2) and TRBJ1-1; D may be TRBD1 (5 bases). This CDR3 region has 16 residues. Germline CDR1 and CDR2: LGHDT and YNNKEL (reference sequence). V lost 1 base and J lost 5, with 17 bases in between. The CDR3 DNA reads as TGTGCCAGCAGCCAAGCTGCACAGGCGGGGAGAACTGAAGCTTTCTTT. Residues: CASSQAAQAGRTEAFF.

The chain links TRBV24-1 to TRBJ1-6; D ambiguous. Looked up from germline, CDR1 is KGHDR and CDR2 is SFDVKD. This CDR3 contains 14 residues. V dropped 5 bases and J dropped 6 bases, with 10 bases sitting between them. The CDR3: CATSGSGFNSPLHF. The CDR3 coding sequence is TGTGCCACCAGTGGTTCCGGGTTTAATTCACCCCTCCACTTT.

The chain has TRBV2 and TRBJ1-1; tentatively, D is TRBD1 (6 bases). V gave up 11 bases and J gave up 1 base, with 14 bases separating them. Per germline, CDR1 SNHLY and CDR2 FYNNEI. The CDR3 loop spans 13 amino acids. CDR3 DNA sequence: TGTGCCGGCCGACAGGAGCCGAACACTGAAGCTTTCTTT. Protein: CAGRQEPNTEAFF. The full variable domain, with the rest looked up from reference TRBV2 and TRBJ1-1, is EPEVTQTPSHQVTQMGQEVILRCVPISNHLYFYWYRQILGQKVEFLVSFYNNEISEKSEIFDDQFSVERPDGSNFTLKIRSTKLEDSAMYFCAGRQEPNTEAFFGQGTRLTVV.